Each of the 13 T cell receptor beta chains below was sequenced from the same sample in a study of blood T cell repertoires in COVID-19. This table comes from immunoSEQ multiplex PCR, and its TCRdb copy is limited to in-frame clones, with some not included. The repertoire holds about 47,000 clones, with over 75% as singletons. The specimen sequenced was peripheral blood. The source of these receptors is a human donor with active COVID-19. The donor label of this sample is uncertain.

The rearrangement uses TRBV11-3 and TRBJ1-4; 8 bases are shared with TRBD1. The germline V gene has CDR1 SGHNT and CDR2 YENEEA. This CDR3 is built from 15 residues. V lost 4 bases to trimming and J lost 8 bases; unmatched junction nucleotides: 9. CDR3 sequence reads: CASSSGTGEGEKLFF. The CDR3 DNA follows: TGTGCCAGCAGCTCCGGGACAGGAGAAGGGGAAAAACTGTTTTTT.

The V and J genes are TRBV19 and TRBJ1-2, with 9 nucleotides matching TRBD1. V was clipped by 7 bases and J by 3 bases; unmatched bases: 9. The CDR3 sequence is 15 residues long. The germline V gene has CDR1 LNHDA and CDR2 SQIVND (reference sequence). Here the CDR3 DNA reads TGTGCCAGTACCGGACAGGGGTTGGGGGACTATGGCTACACCTTC. Protein: CASTGQGLGDYGYTF.

This clone has only a few counts. This chain connects TRBV10-3 to TRBJ2-5, with D possibly TRBD1 on 5 matching bases. This CDR3 has 16 amino acids. V was clipped by 2 bases and J by 5 bases, with 18 bases between them. Germline CDR1 is ENHRY and CDR2 is SYGVKD. As DNA, the CDR3 is TGTGCCATCAGTGAGGCAACAGGATACGCAGGGGAGACCCAGTACTTC. This gives the protein CAISEATGYAGETQYF.

This clone was counted only a few times. The chain couples TRBV2 to TRBJ1-1; weak D call: TRBD1 (6 bases). This CDR3 comprises 13 residues. V lost 1 base to trimming and J lost 5 bases, with 8 bases between them. CDR1 SNHLY and CDR2 FYNNEI come from the germline V gene. CDR3 DNA sequence: TGTGCCAGCAGTGAAGAACAGGGAACTGAAGCTTTCTTT. Encoded protein: CASSEEQGTEAFF.

The chain couples TRBV7-2 to TRBJ2-1; D unclear. The V end lost 2 bases, the J end lost 5 bases, and 10 bases lay between the germline ends. The CDR3 contains 14 residues. The germline V gene has CDR1 SGHTA and CDR2 FQGNSA. The CDR3 region has the DNA TGTGCCAGCAGCTTAAGTTTCGCGGACAATGAGCAGTTCTTC. Its protein is CASSLSFADNEQFF.

The chain combines TRBV2 with TRBJ2-5; 11 bases match TRBD1. This CDR3 spans 13 amino acids. The J segment lost 5 bases and the V segment lost 6 bases, leaving 2 bases of the junction unmatched. Germline V gene data show CDR1 as SNHLY and CDR2 as FYNNEI. The CDR3 coding sequence is TGTGCCAGCAGGGGGACAGGGGGGGAGACCCAGTACTTC. It yields the protein CASRGTGGETQYF.

This clone was counted a single time. V and J are TRBV18 and TRBJ2-5, with no clear D. Trimming removed 6 bases at V and 5 bases at J, with 10 bases between. Germline-derived CDR1 and CDR2 are KGHSH and LQKENI. The CDR3 totals 12 residues. The DNA of the CDR3 is TGTGCCAGCTCCCAGAACGGGGAGACCCAGTACTTC. It encodes CASSQNGETQYF.

A few counts support this clone. This chain connects TRBV19 to TRBJ2-3, with 9 bases that match TRBD2. The germline gives CDR1 LNHDA, CDR2 SQIVND (reference sequence). The CDR3 is 14 residues long. The V and J ends lost 6 bases and 1 base, in that order; junction bases with no gene match: 2. The CDR3: CASRWTSGTDTQYF. In DNA form, the CDR3 reads TGTGCCAGTAGGTGGACTAGCGGCACAGATACGCAGTATTTT.

The rearrangement joins TRBV5-4 to TRBJ1-1, with 8 bases identical to TRBD1. The V gene's germline CDR1 is SGHNT and CDR2 YYREEE (reference sequence). The CDR3 has 15 residues. V lost 4 bases, J lost 5 bases, and 10 bases stayed unmatched. The CDR3 spells CASSPRQGRFTEAFF. The CDR3 region has the DNA TGTGCCAGCAGCCCCAGACAGGGGAGGTTTACTGAAGCTTTCTTT.

The chain carries TRBV10-3 and TRBJ2-3, with 13 bases fitting TRBD2. The V and J ends lost 5 bases and 3 bases, in that order; junction bases with no gene match: 5. This CDR3 has 16 amino acids. The germline gives CDR1 ENHRY, CDR2 SYGVKD. Written as DNA, the CDR3 is TGTGCCATCAGTCGGACTAGCGGGAGTGGGACAGATACGCAGTATTTT. Protein: CAISRTSGSGTDTQYF.

The V call is TRBV7-9, the J call TRBJ1-4, with TRBD1 matching 9 bases. The junction had 5 bases not matched to a gene; V was cut back by 4 bases and J by 8 bases. CDR1 and CDR2 from the germline V gene are SEHNR and FQNEAQ (reference sequence). The CDR3 has 14 amino acids. The CDR3 protein is CASSSRQGEEKLFF. The DNA of the CDR3 is TGTGCCAGCAGCTCTAGACAGGGGGAGGAAAAACTGTTTTTT.

The chain links TRBV20-1 to TRBJ1-2; D perhaps matches TRBD1 (5 bases). The CDR3 contains 13 residues. With 3 bases removed from V and 5 bases from J, the gap between germline ends came to 13 bases. Germline lookup yields CDR1 DFQATT and CDR2 SNEGSKA (reference sequence). CDR3 region: CSASQGSMYGYTF. The CDR3 DNA is TGCAGTGCTAGTCAGGGATCGATGTATGGCTACACCTTC.

V and J are TRBV5-4 and TRBJ2-6; D unresolved. CDR3 length: 15 residues. Trimming cost V 5 bases and J 0 bases, with 9 bases left between them. CDR1 is SGHNT and CDR2 is YYREEE in the germline V gene (reference sequence). The CDR3 reads CASSPGVSGANVLTF. The DNA for the CDR3 is TGTGCCAGCAGTCCCGGAGTCTCTGGGGCCAACGTCCTGACTTTC.